This passage covers 11 T cell receptor beta chains from one sample sequenced in a study of blood T cell repertoires in COVID-19. The data were produced by immunoSEQ multiplex PCR, yet TCRdb's version contains in-frame clones alone and is incomplete. The sample yields about 120,000 clones, 84% seen once. Sequencing was performed on PBMCs or T cells enriched from blood (not recorded which). These receptor sequences come from a woman in her thirties who had recovered from COVID-19.

The genes are TRBV18 and TRBJ1-5, with no clear D. CDR3 length: 15 amino acids. Germline V lookup: CDR1 KGHSH, CDR2 LQKENI. The V end was cut by 4 bases, the J end by 2 bases, with 12 bases between. CDR3: CASSRTGGGNQPQHF. CDR3 DNA sequence: TGTGCCAGCTCACGGACGGGCGGGGGCAATCAGCCCCAGCATTTT.

This clone showed up just once. The chain is built from TRBV19 and TRBJ2-5; D is possibly TRBD1 (5 bases). Germline-derived CDR1 and CDR2 are LNHDA and SQIVND (reference sequence). Trimming removed 3 bases from V and 7 bases from J, with 12 bases in between. The CDR3 spans 13 residues. The CDR3 DNA sequence: TGTGCCAGTAGTATGGCTGTTCAGGGGACCCAGTACTTC. Amino acids: CASSMAVQGTQYF.

The chain couples TRBV7-9 to TRBJ2-7; TRBD2 might be the D (7 bases). Between the trimmed V and J ends, which lost 1 base and 5 bases, there was a span of 15 bases. Per germline, CDR1 SEHNR and CDR2 FQNEAQ (reference sequence). The CDR3 runs to 15 residues. The CDR3 bases are TGTGCCAGCAGCTTAGAGGGGGGGCGGGTCCACGAGCAGTACTTC. This gives the protein CASSLEGGRVHEQYF.

The J gene is TRBJ2-2, the V gene TRBV30, with D hard to call. V lost 0 bases and J lost 7, with 9 bases in between. This CDR3 spans 13 amino acids. The germline V gene encodes CDR1 GTSNPN and CDR2 SVGIG (reference sequence). CDR3 in amino acids: CAWSVTFSGELFF. The CDR3 DNA reads as TGTGCCTGGAGTGTCACTTTTAGCGGGGAGCTGTTTTTT.

This clone came up a few times. This chain links TRBV30 with TRBJ2-3; TRBD2 might be the D (6 bases). This CDR3 comprises 16 residues. V was pared by 3 bases and J by 1 base, with 17 bases between. CDR1 and CDR2 from the germline V gene are GTSNPN and SVGIG (reference sequence). In nucleotides, the CDR3 is TGTGCCTGGAGCACTAGCAAAAAAAGAGGCACAGATACGCAGTATTTT. Amino acids: CAWSTSKKRGTDTQYF.

The V gene is TRBV28, the J gene TRBJ1-2, with a tentative D call TRBD1 (5 bases). Germline-derived CDR1 and CDR2 are MDHEN and SYDVKM. CDR3 size: 15 residues. The germline V and J ends were trimmed by 3 bases and 4 bases, with 15 bases remaining between them. The CDR3 loop is CASSLLGASTYGYTF. The DNA of the CDR3 is TGTGCCAGCAGTTTGCTTGGGGCTTCCACCTATGGCTACACCTTC.

The sample holds a few counts of this clone. The V and J genes are TRBV18 and TRBJ1-2; a weak D match, TRBD1 (5 bases). The V and J ends lost 3 bases and 5 bases respectively, with 13 bases between them. The CDR3 has 14 residues. Looked up from germline, CDR1 is KGHSH and CDR2 is LQKENI. As DNA, the CDR3 is TGTGCCAGCTCACCTACAGGCGTTGGGTATGGCTACACCTTC. It translates to CASSPTGVGYGYTF.

The chain is built from TRBV7-2 and TRBJ2-5; 15 bases align to TRBD2. The V gene end was trimmed by 5 bases and the J gene end by 9 bases; junction bases not matched to a gene: 16. From germline, CDR1 is SGHTA and CDR2 FQGNSA. The CDR3 is 18 amino acids. CDR3 sequence (DNA): TGTGCCAGCAGCCCGGGACTAGCGGGAGGAGGGGCCAAGAGGGCCCAGTACTTC. Its translation is CASSPGLAGGGAKRAQYF.

The chain employs TRBV4-1 and TRBJ2-3, with 8 bases lining up with TRBD2. The germline gives CDR1 MGHRA, CDR2 YSYEKL. The CDR3 runs to 15 residues. The V gene end was trimmed by 4 bases and the J gene end by 4 bases; junction bases not matched to a gene: 7. This CDR3 is CASSLLAAGPDTQYF. The CDR3 DNA follows: TGCGCCAGCAGCCTACTAGCGGCAGGGCCAGATACGCAGTATTTT.

V usage is TRBV4-2 and J usage is TRBJ2-2; 16 nucleotides align to TRBD2. Trimming cost V 0 bases and J 0 bases; bases outside gene matches: 1. Per germline, CDR1 LGHNA and CDR2 YNFKEQ. CDR3 length: 19 amino acids. CDR3 DNA: TGTGCCAGCAGCCAAGACGGGACTAGCGGGAGGGCGAACACCGGGGAGCTGTTTTTT. Encoded protein: CASSQDGTSGRANTGELFF.

This clone was detected ten times or more. The gene calls are TRBV6-5 and TRBJ2-7, with TRBD2 matching 14 bases. Germline CDR1 MNHEY, CDR2 SVGAGI. With V trimmed by 6 bases and J by 6 bases, 7 bases remained unmatched. This CDR3 is 15 amino acids long. The CDR3 loop reads CASRNTGTSGSEQYF. For the CDR3, the DNA is TGTGCCAGCAGAAACACCGGGACTAGCGGGAGCGAGCAGTACTTC.